The 11 T cell receptor beta chains presented below share a single source sample, sequenced in a study of beta chain features in type 1 diabetes. Sequenced material consisted of expressed TCRB transcripts (all of the isolated RNA was reverse transcribed). Assay used: immunoSEQ multiplex PCR; TCRdb lists only in-frame clones, some missing. Counted here are around 240,000 clones, 9.6% occurring once; the ten biggest clones make up around 0.031%. The specimen was naive CD4+ T cells from blood. Receptor source: a young woman in good health.

This clone occurred a few times. The V call is TRBV18, the J call TRBJ2-3; 8 bases fit TRBD1. Germline V gene lookup returns CDR1 KGHSH and CDR2 LQKENI. The length of the CDR3 is 16 residues. Trimming cost V 1 base and J 3 bases; bases outside gene matches: 6. CDR3 region: CASSPQGTGVTDTQYF. As DNA, the CDR3 is TGTGCCAGCTCACCACAAGGGACAGGAGTAACAGATACGCAGTATTTT.

The chain links TRBV11-2 to TRBJ1-4; D is possibly TRBD1 (6 bases). The CDR3 totals 19 residues. V lost 4 bases and J lost 2, with 23 bases in between. Per germline, CDR1 SGHAT and CDR2 FQNNGV. The CDR3 coding sequence is TGTGCCAGCAGCTCCCTTTACAGGGCGGCTCTGGGCACTAATGAAAAACTGTTTTTT. Its translation: CASSSLYRAALGTNEKLFF.

This clone was observed a handful of times. This chain connects TRBV10-2 to TRBJ1-2; 8 bases fit TRBD1. The V segment lost 7 bases and the J segment 8 bases; nucleotides outside the gene matches: 12. CDR3 length: 14 amino acids. Germline CDR1 reads WSHSY; CDR2 reads SAAADI. CDR3 sequence (DNA): TGCGCCAGCACCCGGGACAGGCAGGTACTCGGCTACACCTTC. Encoded protein: CASTRDRQVLGYTF.

The chain employs TRBV9 and TRBJ1-2; 11 bases map to TRBD1. This CDR3 comprises 15 residues. Germline V gene lookup returns CDR1 SGDLS and CDR2 YYNGEE. With 3 bases clipped from V and 6 bases from J, the junction kept 7 bases outside the gene matches. The CDR3 spells CASSARDRGVDGYTF. As DNA, the CDR3 is TGTGCCAGCAGCGCGCGGGACAGGGGGGTTGATGGCTACACCTTC.

This clone has more than one count but fewer than ten. This sequence joins TRBV30 and TRBJ2-1, with D possibly being TRBD2 (6 bases). Trimming removed 3 bases at V and 0 bases at J, with 21 bases between. CDR3 length: 18 amino acids. Germline V gene data show CDR1 as GTSNPN and CDR2 as SVGIG (reference sequence). The DNA of the CDR3 is TGTGCCTGGAGCCCCCCCCCAGGAGCGGGCGTCTCCTACAATGAGCAGTTCTTC. This translates into CAWSPPPGAGVSYNEQFF.

This sequence joins TRBV18 and TRBJ1-5; 9 positions agree with TRBD1. The CDR3 runs to 17 residues. J was trimmed by 0 bases and V by 3 bases; bases with no gene match: 6. The germline gives CDR1 KGHSH, CDR2 LQKENI. CDR3 protein: CASSPIQGASSNQPQHF. The CDR3, as DNA: TGTGCCAGCTCACCTATACAGGGGGCGAGTAGCAATCAGCCCCAGCATTTT.

This rearrangement joins TRBV28 to TRBJ1-5, with D uncertain. The CDR3 covers 17 residues. In germline, CDR1 is MDHEN, CDR2 SYDVKM. The germline V and J ends were trimmed by 5 bases and 10 bases, with 27 bases remaining between them. As DNA, the CDR3 is TGTGCCAGCAGTCGACCGGCCGGGAGTCGTGTAATCAGCCCCCAGCATTTT. The encoded protein is CASSRPAGSRVISPQHF.

V gene TRBV9 combines with J gene TRBJ1-2; weak D call: TRBD1 (5 bases). Between the trimmed V and J ends, which lost 0 bases and 4 bases, there was a span of 13 bases. This CDR3 contains 15 residues. Looked up from germline, CDR1 is SGDLS and CDR2 is YYNGEE. The CDR3 bases are TGTGCCAGCAGCGTAGCGGTTGGGGCAAGCTATGGCTACACCTTC. It specifies CASSVAVGASYGYTF.

The table lists this clone with a few counts. The chain uses TRBV9 and TRBJ2-3, with unresolved D. V lost 0 bases and J 0 bases, leaving 8 bases between the germline ends. Germline CDR1 is SGDLS and CDR2 is YYNGEE. CDR3 size: 15 residues. The CDR3 DNA reads TGTGCCAGCAGCGTAGCCTCCACAAGCACAGATACGCAGTATTTT. Its protein product is CASSVASTSTDTQYF.

This clone was counted between two and nine times. V is TRBV6-1 and J is TRBJ2-1; D perhaps matches TRBD1 (6 bases). Germline values: CDR1 MNHNS, CDR2 SASEGT. The V end lost 8 bases, the J end lost 0 bases, and 11 bases lay between the germline ends. The CDR3 sequence is 14 residues long. The DNA for the CDR3 is TGTGCCAGCCTAGAGGGGGTCTCCTACAATGAGCAGTTCTTC. Its protein is CASLEGVSYNEQFF.

This clone was found a few times. This rearrangement joins TRBV9 to TRBJ2-1, with D tentatively TRBD2 (6 bases). The germline V and J ends were trimmed by 4 bases and 0 bases, with 14 bases remaining between them. There are 16 residues in the CDR3. Per germline, CDR1 SGDLS and CDR2 YYNGEE. The CDR3 here is CASSSGSIISYNEQFF. CDR3 in DNA: TGTGCCAGCAGCTCCGGGAGCATAATCTCCTACAATGAGCAGTTCTTC.